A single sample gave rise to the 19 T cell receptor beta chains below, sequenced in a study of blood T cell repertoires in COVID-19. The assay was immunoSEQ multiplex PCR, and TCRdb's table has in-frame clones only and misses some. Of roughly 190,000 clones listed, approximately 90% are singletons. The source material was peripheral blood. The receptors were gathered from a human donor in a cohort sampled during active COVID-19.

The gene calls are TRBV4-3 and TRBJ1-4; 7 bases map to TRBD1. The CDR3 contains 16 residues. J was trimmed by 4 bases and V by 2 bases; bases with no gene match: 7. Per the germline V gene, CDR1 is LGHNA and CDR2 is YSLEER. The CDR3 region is CASSQNGGQLNEKLFF. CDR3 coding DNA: TGCGCCAGCAGCCAAAACGGGGGACAGCTTAATGAAAAACTGTTTTTT.

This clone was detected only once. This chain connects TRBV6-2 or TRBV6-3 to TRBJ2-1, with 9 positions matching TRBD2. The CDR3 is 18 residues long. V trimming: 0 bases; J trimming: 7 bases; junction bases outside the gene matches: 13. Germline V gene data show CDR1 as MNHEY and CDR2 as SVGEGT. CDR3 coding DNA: TGTGCCAGCAGTTACTCCCGCAACGAAAGCGGGGGGAGGAATGAGCAGTTCTTC. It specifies CASSYSRNESGGRNEQFF.

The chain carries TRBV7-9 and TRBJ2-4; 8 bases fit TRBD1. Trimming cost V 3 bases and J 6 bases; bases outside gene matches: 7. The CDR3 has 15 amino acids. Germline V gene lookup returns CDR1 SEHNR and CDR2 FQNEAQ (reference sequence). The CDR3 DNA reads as TGTGCCAGCAGCTTTTGGACAGGGAATACAAACATTCAGTACTTC. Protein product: CASSFWTGNTNIQYF.

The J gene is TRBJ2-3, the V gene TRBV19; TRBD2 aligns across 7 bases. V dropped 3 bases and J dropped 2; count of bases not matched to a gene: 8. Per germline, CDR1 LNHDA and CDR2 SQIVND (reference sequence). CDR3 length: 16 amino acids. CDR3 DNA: TGTGCCAGTAGTATTCATGGGGGGGGATTCACAGATACGCAGTATTTT. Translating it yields CASSIHGGGFTDTQYF. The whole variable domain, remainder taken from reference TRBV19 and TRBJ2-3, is DGGITQSPKYLFRKEGQNVTLSCEQNLNHDAMYWYRQDPGQGLRLIYYSQIVNDFQKGDIAEGYSVSREKKESFPLTVTSAQKNPTAFYLCASSIHGGGFTDTQYFGPGTRLTVL.

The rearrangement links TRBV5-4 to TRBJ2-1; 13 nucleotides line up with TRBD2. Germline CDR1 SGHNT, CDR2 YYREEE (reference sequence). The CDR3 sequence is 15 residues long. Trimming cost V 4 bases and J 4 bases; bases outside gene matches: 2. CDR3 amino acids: CASSPGLAGYNEQFF. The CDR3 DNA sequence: TGTGCCAGCAGCCCGGGACTAGCGGGGTACAATGAGCAGTTCTTC.

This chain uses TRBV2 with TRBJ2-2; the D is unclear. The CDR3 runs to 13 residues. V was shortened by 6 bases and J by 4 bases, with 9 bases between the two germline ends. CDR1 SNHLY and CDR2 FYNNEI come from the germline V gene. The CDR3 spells CASRSTATGELFF. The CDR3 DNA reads TGTGCCAGCAGATCAACAGCCACCGGGGAGCTGTTTTTT.

Here the CDR3 reads CASSLTGFDEAFF. For the CDR3, the DNA is TGTGCCAGCAGCCTGACAGGGTTCGATGAAGCTTTCTTT. The rearrangement links TRBV7-6 to TRBJ1-1; 7 positions agree with TRBD1. This CDR3 is 13 amino acids long. CDR1 SGHVS and CDR2 FNYEAQ come from the germline V gene. The ends lost 5 bases at V and 7 bases at J; junction bases unmatched: 7.

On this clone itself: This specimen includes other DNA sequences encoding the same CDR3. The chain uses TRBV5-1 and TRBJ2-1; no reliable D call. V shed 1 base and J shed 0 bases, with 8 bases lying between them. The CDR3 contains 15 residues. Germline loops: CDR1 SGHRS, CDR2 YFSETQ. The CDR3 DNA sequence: TGCGCCAGCAGCTTGATCCCCGGCTCCTACAATGAGCAGTTCTTC. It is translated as CASSLIPGSYNEQFF.

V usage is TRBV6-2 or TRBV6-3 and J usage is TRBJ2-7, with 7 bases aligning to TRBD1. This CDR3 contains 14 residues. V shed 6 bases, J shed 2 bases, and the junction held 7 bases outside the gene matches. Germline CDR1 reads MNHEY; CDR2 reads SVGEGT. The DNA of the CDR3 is TGTGCCAGCAGCCCACGGACAGGAGCCTACGAGCAGTACTTC. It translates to CASSPRTGAYEQYF.

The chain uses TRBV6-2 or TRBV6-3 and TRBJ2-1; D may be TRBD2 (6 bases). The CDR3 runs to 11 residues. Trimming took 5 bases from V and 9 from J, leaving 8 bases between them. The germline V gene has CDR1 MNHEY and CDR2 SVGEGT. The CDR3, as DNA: TGTGCCAGCAGTACGGGACTTGAGCAGTTCTTC. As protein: CASSTGLEQFF.

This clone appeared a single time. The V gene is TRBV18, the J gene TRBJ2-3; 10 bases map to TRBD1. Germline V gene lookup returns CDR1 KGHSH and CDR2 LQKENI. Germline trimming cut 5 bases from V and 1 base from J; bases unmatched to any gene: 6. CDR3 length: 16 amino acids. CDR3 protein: CASSSRDRGRTDTQYF. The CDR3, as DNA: TGTGCCAGCTCATCCCGGGACAGGGGCCGCACAGATACGCAGTATTTT.

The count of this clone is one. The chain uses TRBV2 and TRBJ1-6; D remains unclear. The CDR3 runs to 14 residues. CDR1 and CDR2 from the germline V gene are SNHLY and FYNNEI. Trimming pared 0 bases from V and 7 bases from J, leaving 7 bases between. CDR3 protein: CASSEAGGNSPLHF. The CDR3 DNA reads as TGTGCCAGCAGTGAAGCGGGCGGGAATTCACCCCTCCACTTT.

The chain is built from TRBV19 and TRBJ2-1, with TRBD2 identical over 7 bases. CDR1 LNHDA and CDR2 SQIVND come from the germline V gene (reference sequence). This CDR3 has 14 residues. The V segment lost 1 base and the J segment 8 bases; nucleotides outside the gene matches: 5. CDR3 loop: CASSIGGRGDEQFF. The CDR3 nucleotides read TGTGCCAGTAGTATAGGCGGGAGAGGCGATGAGCAGTTCTTC.

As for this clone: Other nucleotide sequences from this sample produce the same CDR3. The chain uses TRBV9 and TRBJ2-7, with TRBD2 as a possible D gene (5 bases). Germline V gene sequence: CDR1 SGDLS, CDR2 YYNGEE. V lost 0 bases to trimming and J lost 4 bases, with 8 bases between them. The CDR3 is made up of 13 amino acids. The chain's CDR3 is CASSVATGYEQYF. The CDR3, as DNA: TGTGCCAGCAGCGTAGCTACGGGGTACGAGCAGTACTTC. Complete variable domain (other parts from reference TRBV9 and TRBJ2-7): DSGVTQTPKHLITATGQRVTLRCSPRSGDLSVYWYQQSLDQGLQFLIQYYNGEERAKGNILERFSAQQFPDLHSELNLSSLELGDSALYFCASSVATGYEQYFGPGTRLTVT.

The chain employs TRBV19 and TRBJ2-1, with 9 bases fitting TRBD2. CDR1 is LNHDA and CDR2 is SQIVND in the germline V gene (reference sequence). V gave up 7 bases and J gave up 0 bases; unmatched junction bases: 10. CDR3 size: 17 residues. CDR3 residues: CASTLAGGSLSYNEQFF. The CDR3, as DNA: TGTGCCAGTACCCTTGCGGGAGGGTCACTCTCCTACAATGAGCAGTTCTTC. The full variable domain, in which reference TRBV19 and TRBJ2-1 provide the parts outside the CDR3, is DGGITQSPKYLFRKEGQNVTLSCEQNLNHDAMYWYRQDPGQGLRLIYYSQIVNDFQKGDIAEGYSVSREKKESFPLTVTSAQKNPTAFYLCASTLAGGSLSYNEQFFGPGTRLTVL.

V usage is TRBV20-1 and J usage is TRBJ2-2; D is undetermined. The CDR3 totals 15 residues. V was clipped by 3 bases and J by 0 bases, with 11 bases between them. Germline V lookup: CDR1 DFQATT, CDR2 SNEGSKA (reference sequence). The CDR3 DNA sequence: TGCAGTGCTAGTCCTGGCGGCACGAACACCGGGGAGCTGTTTTTT. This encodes CSASPGGTNTGELFF.

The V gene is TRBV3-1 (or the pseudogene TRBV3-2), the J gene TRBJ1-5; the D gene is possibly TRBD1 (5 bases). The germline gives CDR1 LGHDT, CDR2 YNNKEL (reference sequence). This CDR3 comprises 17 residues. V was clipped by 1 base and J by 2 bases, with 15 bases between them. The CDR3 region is CASSQVGRANGNQPQHF. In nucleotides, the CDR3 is TGTGCCAGCAGCCAAGTAGGCAGGGCAAATGGCAATCAGCCCCAGCATTTT.

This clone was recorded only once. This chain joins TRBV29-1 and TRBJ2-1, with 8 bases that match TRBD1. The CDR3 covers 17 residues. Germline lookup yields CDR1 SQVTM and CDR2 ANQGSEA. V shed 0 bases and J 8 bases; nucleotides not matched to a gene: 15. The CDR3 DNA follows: TGCAGCGTTGAAGATCAATCAGGGGGCGGGATGGGATATGAGCAGTTCTTC. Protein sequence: CSVEDQSGGGMGYEQFF.

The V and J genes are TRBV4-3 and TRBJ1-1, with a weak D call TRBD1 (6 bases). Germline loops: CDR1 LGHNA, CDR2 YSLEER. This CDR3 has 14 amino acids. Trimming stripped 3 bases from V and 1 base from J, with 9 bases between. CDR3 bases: TGCGCCAGCAGCCAGACGACAGGGAACACTGAAGCTTTCTTT. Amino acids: CASSQTTGNTEAFF.